One sample yielded the 28 T cell receptor beta chains listed below, sequenced in a study of beta chain features in type 1 diabetes. Study-wide points: Among all four CD4+ subsets, Type 1 diabetes patients had TCRB CDR3s that were moderately but significantly shorter.

Since all of the isolated RNA was reverse transcribed, expressed TCRB transcripts were what got sequenced. Clones were sequenced by immunoSEQ multiplex PCR, and TCRdb holds only the in-frame ones, with some missing. The sample holds 41,000 or so clones; approximately 61% are singletons and the top ten take about 1.7%. Antigen specificity for these receptors is unknown. The source material was Tregs from blood. These TCRs come from a man younger than 40 with type 1 diabetes. Some clones in this sample may be carry-over from other donors' samples.

The chain recombines TRBV28 with TRBJ2-5, with 7 nucleotides matching TRBD2. Germline CDR1 is MDHEN and CDR2 is SYDVKM. With V trimmed by 4 bases and J by 0 bases, 5 bases remained unmatched. CDR3 length: 15 amino acids. Here the CDR3 reads CASSSAGLYQETQYF. Written as DNA, the CDR3 is TGTGCCAGCAGTTCAGCGGGGCTGTACCAAGAGACCCAGTACTTC.

The rearrangement links TRBV6-1 to TRBJ2-3; the match to TRBD1 covers 9 bases. This CDR3 is built from 14 residues. The germline CDR1 and CDR2 sequences are MNHNS and SASEGT. With 6 bases clipped from V and 5 bases from J, the junction kept 6 bases outside the gene matches. In DNA form, the CDR3 reads TGTGCCAGCAGGAGGACAGGGGCGGAAGATACGCAGTATTTT. This encodes CASRRTGAEDTQYF.

The CDR3 DNA sequence: TGTGCCAGCAGTTTATTGGGGCAGAACCTCGTCCAGACCCAGTACTTC. This codes for CASSLLGQNLVQTQYF. This chain links TRBV27 with TRBJ2-5; TRBD1 is a possible D gene (5 bases). Germline loops: CDR1 MNHEY, CDR2 SMNVEV (reference sequence). This CDR3 contains 16 residues. V lost 1 base to trimming and J lost 6 bases, with 18 bases between them.

CDR3 nucleotide sequence: TGTGCCAGCAGCCTGGTAATAGCGGGGGGCGGCCAAGAGACCCAGTACTTC. As protein: CASSLVIAGGGQETQYF. This sequence joins TRBV5-8 and TRBJ2-5; 10 bases match TRBD2. With 4 bases clipped from V and 1 base from J, the junction kept 10 bases outside the gene matches. Germline V gene lookup returns CDR1 SGHTS and CDR2 YDEGEE. This CDR3 is 17 amino acids long. Drawing the rest from reference TRBV5-8 and TRBJ2-5, the complete variable domain is EAGVTQSPTHLIKTRGQQATLRCSPISGHTSVYWYQQALGLGLQFLLWYDEGEERNRGNFPPRFSGRQFPNYSSELNVNALELEDSALYLCASSLVIAGGGQETQYFGPGTRLLVL.

This clone was seen only a few times. The V gene is TRBV5-4, the J gene TRBJ2-7; 7 nucleotides match TRBD1. Trimming took 5 bases from V and 11 from J; bases not matched to a gene: 31. This CDR3 has 19 amino acids. Germline assignment: CDR1 SGHNT and CDR2 YYREEE (reference sequence). The CDR3 here is CASRGRDSLRSSSPPEEYF. As DNA, the CDR3 is TGTGCCAGCAGAGGACGGGACAGTCTTCGATCATCGTCTCCACCCGAAGAGTACTTC.

This sequence joins TRBV5-1 and TRBJ1-1; weak D call: TRBD1 (5 bases). V gave up 9 bases and J gave up 4 bases, with 22 bases separating them. The CDR3 contains 15 residues. Germline CDR1 is SGHRS and CDR2 is YFSETQ. The CDR3 coding sequence is TGCGCCACCTCCATCGATCCCGCGGGGGGCACTGAAGCTTTCTTT. Translation gives CATSIDPAGGTEAFF. The complete variable domain, with remaining parts taken from reference TRBV5-1 and TRBJ1-1, reads KAGVTQTPRYLIKTRGQQVTLSCSPISGHRSVSWYQQTPGQGLQFLFEYFSETQRNKGNFPGRFSGRQFSNSRSEMNVSTLELGDSALYLCATSIDPAGGTEAFFGQGTRLTVV.

The V call is TRBV2, the J call TRBJ2-5; the D is unclear. CDR1 SNHLY and CDR2 FYNNEI come from the germline V gene. The CDR3 loop spans 13 amino acids. V was clipped by 2 bases and J by 1 base, with 5 bases between them. CDR3 region: CASSENLQETQYF. DNA of the CDR3: TGTGCCAGCAGTGAAAATCTCCAAGAGACCCAGTACTTC.

This clone has only one observation. The rearrangement links TRBV7-9 to TRBJ1-2, with TRBD1 identical over 8 bases. The CDR3 runs 15 residues. The germline V gene encodes CDR1 SEHNR and CDR2 FQNEAQ (reference sequence). The ends lost 5 bases at V and 2 bases at J; junction bases unmatched: 7. CDR3 in DNA: TGTGCCAGCAGCCTTAGGACAGGGTTCAACTATGGCTACACCTTC. Translated, it gives CASSLRTGFNYGYTF.

The chain carries TRBV23-1 and TRBJ1-5; 8 bases line up with TRBD1. Being an ORF, TRBV23-1 has a function that is uncertain. The CDR3 totals 17 residues. V dropped 0 bases and J dropped 0; count of bases not matched to a gene: 4. In nucleotides, the CDR3 is TGCGCCAGCAGTCAATCGCGGACAGGGTATAGCAATCAGCCCCAGCATTTT. Its protein is CASSQSRTGYSNQPQHF.

V and J are TRBV20-1 and TRBJ1-2; no definite D call. The germline V gene has CDR1 DFQATT and CDR2 SNEGSKA (reference sequence). Trimming left V 6 bases short and J 8 bases short, with 13 bases between. The CDR3 has 11 residues. CDR3 amino acids: CSADFSGGYTF. CDR3 coding DNA: TGCAGTGCCGATTTTTCAGGAGGCTACACCTTC.

V and J are TRBV30 and TRBJ1-1, with a tentative D call TRBD1 (5 bases). V was shortened by 1 base and J by 5 bases, with 11 bases between the two germline ends. This CDR3 has 13 residues. Germline-derived CDR1 and CDR2 are GTSNPN and SVGIG (reference sequence). The CDR3 nucleotides are TGTGCCTGGAGTGGGGCAGGGAAGACTGAAGCTTTCTTT. Encoded protein: CAWSGAGKTEAFF.

This clone was recorded only once. This sequence joins TRBV7-8 and TRBJ2-7; D possibly corresponds to TRBD1 (6 bases). Germline CDR1 SGHVS, CDR2 FQNEAQ. Trimming took 1 base from V and 1 from J, leaving 11 bases between them. The CDR3 runs to 15 residues. CDR3 sequence: CASSLDTGTSYEQYF. DNA for the CDR3: TGTGCCAGCAGCTTAGACACGGGGACATCCTACGAGCAGTACTTC.

V usage is TRBV27 and J usage is TRBJ1-1; the D gene is possibly TRBD1 (6 bases). Germline loops: CDR1 MNHEY, CDR2 SMNVEV (reference sequence). V was pared by 4 bases and J by 5 bases, with 11 bases between. CDR3 length equals 13 residues. CDR3 coding DNA: TGTGCCAGCAGTTGGACAGTTAGTACTGAAGCTTTCTTT. Translation gives CASSWTVSTEAFF.

The table lists this clone with a few counts. CDR3 sequence: CASSLDAGPGDQPQHF. The CDR3 DNA reads as TGTGCCAGCAGCTTAGACGCAGGGCCCGGAGATCAGCCCCAGCATTTT. V is TRBV7-2 and J is TRBJ1-5; D is possibly TRBD1 (5 bases). The V and J ends lost 1 base and 5 bases respectively, with 15 bases between them. The CDR3 is 16 residues long. Germline values: CDR1 SGHTA, CDR2 FQGNSA.

The chain has TRBV5-6 and TRBJ2-5, with D possibly TRBD1 on 6 matching bases. CDR1 and CDR2 from the germline V gene are SGHDT and YYEEEE. V was clipped by 1 base and J by 2 bases, with 12 bases between them. The CDR3 sequence is 15 residues long. CDR3 sequence reads: CASSLFPTGQETQYF. In DNA form, the CDR3 reads TGTGCCAGCAGCTTGTTCCCGACAGGTCAAGAGACCCAGTACTTC.

V usage is TRBV7-2 and J usage is TRBJ2-5; weak D call: TRBD2 (5 bases). Germline V gene data show CDR1 as SGHTA and CDR2 as FQGNSA. V gave up 1 base and J gave up 5 bases, with 17 bases separating them. CDR3 length: 16 residues. The CDR3 nucleotides read TGTGCCAGCAGCTTAGGGCCTCGGGGAACGGGTGAGACCCAGTACTTC. As protein: CASSLGPRGTGETQYF.

This clone was counted a few times. V usage is TRBV6-5 and J usage is TRBJ2-3; TRBD2 matches at 8 bases. V was pared by 4 bases and J by 5 bases, with 11 bases of the junction left unmatched. Germline V CDR1 and CDR2: MNHEY, SVGAGI. This CDR3 contains 16 residues. The CDR3 region is CASSFRGAGDKDTQYF. In DNA form, the CDR3 reads TGTGCCAGCAGTTTCCGAGGAGCGGGGGACAAAGATACGCAGTATTTT.

The J gene is TRBJ2-3, the V gene TRBV5-1; D perhaps matches TRBD2 (6 bases). The CDR3 totals 15 residues. From germline, CDR1 is SGHRS and CDR2 YFSETQ. V was trimmed by 3 bases and J by 5 bases, leaving 16 bases between them. The CDR3 sequence: CASSSSRTTQDTQYF. DNA of the CDR3: TGCGCCAGCAGCTCCTCCCGGACTACGCAAGATACGCAGTATTTT.

This chain links TRBV25-1 with TRBJ1-2; D is uncertain. The V gene lost 1 base and the J gene lost 4 bases, with 7 bases spanning the gap. The CDR3 extends over 13 amino acids. In germline, CDR1 is MGHDK, CDR2 SYGVNS. CDR3 sequence: CASSESGTYGYTF. CDR3 DNA: TGTGCCAGCAGTGAATCGGGAACCTATGGCTACACCTTC.

The chain carries TRBV6-1 and TRBJ2-7; 10 bases are shared with TRBD2. The CDR3 loop spans 15 amino acids. Trimming cost V 6 bases and J 6 bases; bases outside gene matches: 11. In germline, CDR1 is MNHNS, CDR2 SASEGT. CDR3: CASRGGSGRAGEQYF. CDR3 coding DNA: TGTGCCAGCAGGGGTGGAAGCGGGAGGGCGGGCGAGCAGTACTTC.

This clone showed up just a few times. The chain recombines TRBV11-2 with TRBJ2-1; no clear D. V was clipped by 4 bases and J by 15 bases, with 19 bases between them. This CDR3 has 13 residues. Germline assignment: CDR1 SGHAT and CDR2 FQNNGV. The CDR3 bases are TGTGCCAGCAGCTCCCAGGCACCTAACAATCTGTTCTTC. Translating it yields CASSSQAPNNLFF.

This chain connects TRBV9 to TRBJ2-5, with 12 bases aligning to TRBD2. J gave up 2 bases and V 2 bases, and 10 bases lay outside the gene matches. The CDR3 spans 18 residues. Germline V gene lookup returns CDR1 SGDLS and CDR2 YYNGEE. CDR3 coding DNA: TGTGCCAGCAGCGTCGGACTAGCGGGAAGACAACTGCAAGAGACCCAGTACTTC. It specifies CASSVGLAGRQLQETQYF.

The chain has TRBV7-2 and TRBJ1-5; perhaps TRBD1 as D (5 bases). This CDR3 has 13 amino acids. V dropped 1 base and J dropped 11 bases, with 12 bases sitting between them. The germline gives CDR1 SGHTA, CDR2 FQGNSA. The CDR3 loop is CASSLESGQTQHF. As DNA, the CDR3 is TGTGCCAGCAGCTTAGAATCAGGGCAAACCCAGCATTTT.

The chain uses TRBV19 and TRBJ1-1; 8 positions agree with TRBD1. The V gene end was trimmed by 7 bases and the J gene end by 1 base; junction bases not matched to a gene: 5. Per germline, CDR1 LNHDA and CDR2 SQIVND (reference sequence). The CDR3 is made up of 14 amino acids. The DNA of the CDR3 is TGTGCCAGTACCCTGACAGGGGAGAACACTGAAGCTTTCTTT. Translating it yields CASTLTGENTEAFF.

The chain combines TRBV7-3 with TRBJ1-1; D gene unclear. The CDR3 has 12 amino acids. CDR1 SGHTA and CDR2 FQGTGA come from the germline V gene. Trimming cost V 3 bases and J 2 bases, with 4 bases left between them. For the CDR3, the DNA is TGTGCCAGCAGCTTCTCCAACACTGAAGCTTTCTTT. Amino acid sequence: CASSFSNTEAFF. Filled out from reference TRBV7-3 and TRBJ1-1, the complete variable domain reads GAGVSQTPSNKVTEKGKYVELRCDPISGHTALYWYRQSLGQGPEFLIYFQGTGAADDSGLPNDRFFAVRPEGSVSTLKIQRTERGDSAVYLCASSFSNTEAFFGQGTRLTVV.

The chain recombines TRBV11-1 with TRBJ2-3; TRBD2 matches 9 bases. The CDR3 totals 14 residues. V lost 5 bases and J lost 3; bases outside the gene matches: 3. CDR1 is SGHAT, CDR2 FQDESV, per germline (reference sequence). CDR3 residues: CASSSGLATDTQYF. CDR3 in DNA: TGTGCCAGCAGCAGCGGACTAGCGACAGATACGCAGTATTTT. The entire variable domain, with the rest obtained from reference TRBV11-1 and TRBJ2-3, is as follows: EAEVAQSPRYKITEKSQAVAFWCDPISGHATLYWYRQILGQGPELLVQFQDESVVDDSQLPKDRFSAERLKGVDSTLKIQPAELGDSAMYLCASSSGLATDTQYFGPGTRLTVL.

The chain combines TRBV7-6 with TRBJ2-1; 9 nucleotides line up with TRBD1. Losses at the gene ends were 0 bases for V and 6 bases for J; bases not matched to a gene: 3. CDR3 length equals 15 residues. Germline V gives CDR1 SGHVS, CDR2 FNYEAQ. The CDR3 spells CASSLAGQGSNEQFF. As DNA, the CDR3 is TGTGCCAGCAGCTTAGCTGGACAGGGGTCCAATGAGCAGTTCTTC.

There are a few counts of this clone. The chain carries TRBV11-2 and TRBJ2-5; 7 bases align to TRBD2. V dropped 3 bases and J dropped 0; count of bases not matched to a gene: 10. The CDR3 contains 17 residues. In germline, CDR1 is SGHAT, CDR2 FQNNGV. The chain's CDR3 is CASSFRGGNQYQETQYF. The CDR3, as DNA: TGTGCCAGCAGCTTTCGCGGGGGAAACCAGTACCAAGAGACCCAGTACTTC.